The 6 T cell receptor beta chains listed next were all sequenced from one sample in a study of shared clonotypes between healthy human individuals. TCRdb's copy holds only in-frame clones and misses some; the assay was immunoSEQ multiplex PCR. The sample contains hundreds of thousands of clones, approximately 77% of which appear only once. The sample taken for sequencing was PBMCs. Receptor source: a middle-aged woman in good health. Some clones in this sample may be carry-over from other donors' samples.

To note about this clone: Given a far larger clone just one base away, this is likely a sequencing read error. The chain employs TRBV27 and TRBJ1-1; D unclear. There are 13 residues in the CDR3. Looked up from germline, CDR1 is MNHEY and CDR2 is SMNVEV (reference sequence). CDR3 DNA sequence: TGTACCAGCAGTTTCATCGGGAACACTGAAGCTTTCTTT. It encodes CTSSFIGNTEAFF.

The CDR3 loop reads CASSWGQAPYSNQPQHF. The CDR3, as DNA: TGTGCCAGCAGTTGGGGACAGGCGCCTTATAGCAATCAGCCCCAGCATTTT. J is TRBJ1-5 and V is TRBV28; 8 positions agree with TRBD1. V shed 4 bases, J shed 0 bases, and the junction held 8 bases outside the gene matches. This CDR3 comprises 17 residues. Germline V gives CDR1 MDHEN, CDR2 SYDVKM.

This clone was observed a few times. The chain joins TRBV2 to TRBJ2-2, with D unclear. The CDR3 runs 15 residues. Trimming stripped 3 bases from V and 2 bases from J, with 10 bases between. Germline V gives CDR1 SNHLY, CDR2 FYNNEI. The CDR3 here is CASSDTTLNTGELFF. CDR3 DNA: TGTGCCAGCAGTGACACGACTCTTAACACCGGGGAGCTGTTTTTT.

This sequence joins TRBV29-1 and TRBJ1-3, with D perhaps TRBD1 (5 bases). Per germline, CDR1 SQVTM and CDR2 ANQGSEA. This CDR3 comprises 14 residues. V lost 7 bases to trimming and J lost 4 bases, with 17 bases between them. The CDR3 DNA is TGCAGCGGATCGGGACTCCGCGGCGGAAACACCATATATTTT. It specifies CSGSGLRGGNTIYF.

J is TRBJ2-3 and V is TRBV28; D is perhaps TRBD1 (6 bases). V lost 5 bases to trimming and J lost 0 bases, with 18 bases between them. CDR1 and CDR2 from the germline V gene are MDHEN and SYDVKM. The CDR3 contains 17 residues. The CDR3 loop is CASSTTGQTPSTDTQYF. The CDR3 nucleotides read TGTGCCAGCAGTACTACCGGACAGACTCCCAGCACAGATACGCAGTATTTT.

The chain employs TRBV30 and TRBJ2-7; 7 bases match TRBD2. The CDR3 loop spans 13 amino acids. Germline CDR1 reads GTSNPN; CDR2 reads SVGIG (reference sequence). V shed 7 bases and J 2 bases; nucleotides not matched to a gene: 8. In DNA, the CDR3 is TGTGCCTTCAGCGGGACGGCTCCCTACGAGCAGTACTTC. It codes for CAFSGTAPYEQYF.